The clone carrying this TCR beta chain was seen a handful of times. The entry originates in a study of blood T cell repertoires in COVID-19. As handled by the study authors: Reference gene primer amplification gave nucleated cell count estimates. Clones were sequenced by immunoSEQ multiplex PCR, and TCRdb holds only the in-frame ones, with some missing. That table is the source of V, J and clone size, and D and trimming were worked out from the DNA. The sample lists some 240,000 clones; roughly nine tenths were seen once. Specimen: peripheral blood. The sequence came from a woman between 35 and 50 years old who had recovered from COVID-19.

The CDR3 loop is CASSYWQGVSNEQFF. For the CDR3, the DNA is TGTGCCAGCAGTTACTGGCAAGGGGTAAGCAATGAGCAGTTCTTC. V gene TRBV6-5 combines with J gene TRBJ2-1, with D possibly being TRBD1 (5 bases). This CDR3 comprises 15 residues. The germline gives CDR1 MNHEY, CDR2 SVGAGI. V was cut by 1 base and J by 6 bases, with 13 bases left in between.